This T cell receptor beta chain was recovered during a study of blood T cell repertoires in COVID-19. This clone was recorded once. CDR3 length: 14 amino acids. J was trimmed by 5 bases and V by 4 bases; bases with no gene match: 5. The germline gives CDR1 MNHEY, CDR2 SMNVEV (reference sequence). Data came from immunoSEQ multiplex PCR; TCRdb stores just in-frame clones and leaves some out. The sample has around 260,000 clones, under 90% seen once. V usage is TRBV27 and J usage is TRBJ1-5; 7 bases match TRBD1. The TCR originated in a woman in her forties who had recovered from COVID-19. Sequencing was carried out using peripheral blood. For the CDR3, the DNA is TGTGCCAGCAGTTGGGTCAGGGGGGATCAGCCCCAGCATTTT. This translates into CASSWVRGDQPQHF.